The 16 T cell receptor beta chains below were found in one sample sequenced in a study of shared clonotypes between healthy human individuals. The assay was immunoSEQ multiplex PCR, and TCRdb's table has in-frame clones only and misses some. The sample gives about 770,000 clones, around 70% of which show up once; approximately 1.7% is in the top ten. The sample taken for sequencing was memory CD4+ T cells sorted from blood. Noted subset: CD45RA-negative fraction. The source of these receptors is a woman younger than 45 in good health.

The rearrangement uses TRBV5-6 and TRBJ2-5; TRBD1 matches at 9 bases. This CDR3 is built from 15 residues. V shed 3 bases, J shed 5 bases, and the junction held 8 bases outside the gene matches. Germline V gives CDR1 SGHDT, CDR2 YYEEEE. The CDR3 DNA is TGTGCCAGCAGCTGGGACAGGGTTGGTGTCGAGACCCAGTACTTC. Encoded protein: CASSWDRVGVETQYF. The whole variable domain, filled in from reference TRBV5-6 and TRBJ2-5, reads DAGVTQSPTHLIKTRGQQVTLRCSPKSGHDTVSWYQQALGQGPQFIFQYYEEEERQRGNFPDRFSGHQFPNYSSELNVNALLLGDSALYLCASSWDRVGVETQYFGPGTRLLVL.

The rearrangement joins TRBV11-1 to TRBJ2-7, with TRBD1 matching 10 bases. Per germline, CDR1 SGHAT and CDR2 FQDESV (reference sequence). This CDR3 spans 16 amino acids. V lost 5 bases and J lost 3; bases outside the gene matches: 10. The CDR3 loop is CASSPRDRGLDYEQYF. The CDR3, as DNA: TGTGCCAGCAGCCCCCGTGACAGGGGGCTCGACTACGAGCAGTACTTC.

This clone came up once. The chain is built from TRBV19 and TRBJ1-5, with D unresolved. CDR1 and CDR2 from the germline V gene are LNHDA and SQIVND (reference sequence). The length of the CDR3 is 15 residues. V was cut by 3 bases and J by 0 bases, with 9 bases left in between. The CDR3 loop is CASSIPQISNQPQHF. CDR3 nucleotide sequence: TGTGCCAGTAGTATCCCCCAGATTAGCAATCAGCCCCAGCATTTT.

The rearrangement joins TRBV5-1 to TRBJ2-2, with D unclear. The V end was cut by 2 bases, the J end by 2 bases, with 10 bases between. CDR3 size: 15 residues. The germline gives CDR1 SGHRS, CDR2 YFSETQ. DNA for the CDR3: TGCGCCAGCAGCTTCGGGCAGGTTAACACCGGGGAGCTGTTTTTT. It specifies CASSFGQVNTGELFF. The variable domain in full, completed from reference TRBV5-1 and TRBJ2-2, reads KAGVTQTPRYLIKTRGQQVTLSCSPISGHRSVSWYQQTPGQGLQFLFEYFSETQRNKGNFPGRFSGRQFSNSRSEMNVSTLELGDSALYLCASSFGQVNTGELFFGEGSRLTVL.

The chain is built from TRBV6-1 and TRBJ2-5; no definite D call. Germline V gives CDR1 MNHNS, CDR2 SASEGT. Trimming cost V 6 bases and J 0 bases, with 8 bases left between them. CDR3 size: 13 residues. CDR3 sequence: CASSQTHQETQYF. Here the CDR3 DNA reads TGTGCCAGCAGCCAGACCCACCAAGAGACCCAGTACTTC.

The chain couples TRBV6-1 to TRBJ1-4, with TRBD1 matching over 10 bases. Unmatched junction bases numbered 15, after V lost 3 bases and J lost 11 bases. CDR1 is MNHNS and CDR2 is SASEGT in the germline V gene. The CDR3 totals 17 residues. CDR3 region: CASSEGDRGDFGWKLFF. The CDR3 nucleotides are TGTGCCAGCAGTGAGGGGGACAGGGGCGATTTTGGGTGGAAACTGTTTTTT.

This clone was found a few times. The J gene is TRBJ2-2, the V gene TRBV5-1, with a tentative D call TRBD2 (7 bases). CDR1 SGHRS and CDR2 YFSETQ come from the germline V gene. With 3 bases removed from V and 0 bases from J, the gap between germline ends came to 9 bases. CDR3 length: 15 amino acids. This chain's CDR3 is CASSWGGANTGELFF. CDR3 sequence (DNA): TGCGCCAGCAGCTGGGGGGGCGCGAACACCGGGGAGCTGTTTTTT.

In its sample, this clone was seen a few times. The chain couples TRBV4-1 to TRBJ2-1; TRBD2 agrees at 10 bases. The CDR3 consists of 17 residues. The germline CDR1 and CDR2 sequences are MGHRA and YSYEKL. Trimming removed 0 bases from V and 5 bases from J; junction bases left unmatched: 7. The CDR3 protein is CASSQEGSAGGNNEQFF. CDR3 nucleotides: TGCGCCAGCAGCCAAGAAGGTTCAGCGGGAGGGAACAATGAGCAGTTCTTC.

V gene TRBV19 combines with J gene TRBJ1-4; D not certain. CDR3 length: 14 residues. CDR1 LNHDA and CDR2 SQIVND come from the germline V gene (reference sequence). Deletions cut 6 bases from V and 0 bases from J, with 8 bases between. DNA for the CDR3: TGTGCCAGTAGGGACGGATCAACTAATGAAAAACTGTTTTTT. Amino acids: CASRDGSTNEKLFF.

The rearrangement joins TRBV28 to TRBJ2-6; D is perhaps TRBD2 (6 bases). The CDR3 runs to 18 residues. Trimming left V 5 bases short and J 1 base short, with 18 bases between. Germline assignment: CDR1 MDHEN and CDR2 SYDVKM. CDR3 in amino acids: CASSPTSGRGSGANVLTF. DNA of the CDR3: TGTGCCAGCAGTCCGACAAGCGGGCGGGGATCTGGGGCCAACGTCCTGACTTTC. Complete variable domain (other parts from reference TRBV28 and TRBJ2-6): DVKVTQSSRYLVKRTGEKVFLECVQDMDHENMFWYRQDPGLGLRLIYFSYDVKMKEKGDIPEGYSVSREKKERFSLILESASTNQTSMYLCASSPTSGRGSGANVLTFGAGSRLTVL.

The chain recombines TRBV19 with TRBJ2-7, with D possibly TRBD2 on 7 matching bases. Trimming stripped 1 base from V and 4 bases from J, with 17 bases between. Germline-derived CDR1 and CDR2 are LNHDA and SQIVND (reference sequence). The length of the CDR3 is 16 residues. The CDR3 sequence: CASSIGSPGGSYEQYF. In DNA form, the CDR3 reads TGTGCCAGTAGTATAGGGTCCCCGGGGGGCTCTTACGAGCAGTACTTC.

This chain connects TRBV16 to TRBJ1-5, with D perhaps TRBD1 (6 bases). CDR1 is KGHSY, CDR2 FQNENV, per germline. There are 16 residues in the CDR3. Trimming cost V 0 bases and J 3 bases, with 12 bases left between them. The CDR3 spells CASSQSGGGYNQPQHF. In nucleotides, the CDR3 is TGTGCCAGCAGCCAATCTGGAGGGGGTTACAATCAGCCCCAGCATTTT.

A few counts support this clone. The chain couples TRBV28 to TRBJ2-1; 7 bases match TRBD1. Germline assignment: CDR1 MDHEN and CDR2 SYDVKM. CDR3 length: 15 amino acids. J gave up 7 bases and V 5 bases, and 11 bases lay outside the gene matches. CDR3 coding DNA: TGTGCCAGCAGTACGACAGGGCAGAGGCGTAATGAGCAGTTCTTC. Translation gives CASSTTGQRRNEQFF.

This clone was observed a handful of times. This chain joins TRBV5-1 and TRBJ1-1; D unclear. Trimming removed 2 bases from V and 0 bases from J, with 14 bases in between. CDR1 is SGHRS, CDR2 YFSETQ, per germline. The CDR3 covers 16 residues. The CDR3 loop reads CASSFGGGPMNTEAFF. In nucleotides, the CDR3 is TGCGCCAGCAGCTTCGGTGGCGGGCCGATGAACACTGAAGCTTTCTTT.

This chain connects TRBV10-3 to TRBJ2-7; no clear D. The V and J ends lost 5 bases and 5 bases respectively, with 10 bases between them. The CDR3 sequence is 12 residues long. Germline V gene data show CDR1 as ENHRY and CDR2 as SYGVKD. The CDR3 reads CAISPHSDEQYF. As DNA, the CDR3 is TGTGCCATCAGTCCACATAGTGACGAGCAGTACTTC.

Details on this clone: Other DNA sequences within the sample encode an identical CDR3. V gene TRBV28 combines with J gene TRBJ1-1, with no clear D. Germline V gene data show CDR1 as MDHEN and CDR2 as SYDVKM. This CDR3 region has 11 residues. V dropped 1 base and J dropped 7 bases, with 4 bases sitting between them. The CDR3 reads CASSLSFEAFF. In nucleotides, the CDR3 is TGTGCCAGCAGTTTATCCTTTGAAGCTTTCTTT.